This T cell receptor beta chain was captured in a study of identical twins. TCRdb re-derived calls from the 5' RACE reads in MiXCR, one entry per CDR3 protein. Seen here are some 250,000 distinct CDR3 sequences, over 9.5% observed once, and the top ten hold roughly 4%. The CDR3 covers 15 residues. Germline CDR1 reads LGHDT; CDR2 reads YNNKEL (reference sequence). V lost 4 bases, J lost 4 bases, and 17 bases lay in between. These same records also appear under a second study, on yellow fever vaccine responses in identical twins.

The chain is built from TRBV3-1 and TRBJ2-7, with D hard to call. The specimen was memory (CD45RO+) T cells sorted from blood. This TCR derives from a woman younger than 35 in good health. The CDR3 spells CASSPLGPFPYEQYF. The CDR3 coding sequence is TGTGCCAGCAGCCCCCTCGGACCCTTCCCTTACGAGCAGTACTTC.